A single sample is the source of the 27 T cell receptor beta chains below, sequenced in a study of response to subunit inactivated influenza vaccine. TCRdb independently ran MiXCR on the RT-PCR reads; one entry per CDR3 protein. This sample has approximately 700,000 distinct CDR3 sequences; about 15% occur once, and the top ten carry roughly 11%. Specimen: PBMCs from blood, collected roughly 12 days after vaccination. Source of these receptors: a man aged 45-65 years who received an inactivated influenza vaccine.

The chain employs TRBV18 and TRBJ2-2; 10 bases agree with TRBD2. Germline trimming cut 0 bases from V and 7 bases from J; bases unmatched to any gene: 5. The CDR3 loop spans 16 amino acids. Germline loops: CDR1 KGHSH, CDR2 LQKENI. The CDR3 sequence is CASSPPGLARDGELFF. The CDR3 DNA reads as TGTGCCAGCTCACCACCGGGACTAGCGAGGGACGGGGAGCTGTTTTTT.

This clonotype was seen only a few times. This rearrangement joins TRBV6-2 or TRBV6-3 to TRBJ2-2; D is perhaps TRBD1 (5 bases). The CDR3 is made up of 19 amino acids. Germline values: CDR1 MNHEY, CDR2 SVGEGT. V lost 2 bases, J lost 1 base, and 20 bases lay in between. As DNA, the CDR3 is TGTGCCAGCAGTTACCCCGAGGCATCAGGGCCCTGGAACACCGGGGAGCTGTTTTTT. This encodes CASSYPEASGPWNTGELFF.

Only a few counts were recorded for this clonotype. V and J are TRBV20-1 and TRBJ2-7, with 7 bases fitting TRBD2. The germline V gene encodes CDR1 DFQATT and CDR2 SNEGSKA (reference sequence). V lost 0 bases, J lost 5 bases, and 10 bases stayed unmatched. CDR3 length: 15 amino acids. CDR3 nucleotide sequence: TGCAGTGCTAGAGATCTAGGGCGGGAGCTCCACGAGCAGTACTTC. It translates to CSARDLGRELHEQYF.

The V call is TRBV6-1, the J call TRBJ2-2, with D perhaps TRBD1 or TRBD2 (7 bases each). Trimming stripped 7 bases from V and 2 bases from J, with 17 bases between. Per the germline V gene, CDR1 is MNHNS and CDR2 is SASEGT. This CDR3 spans 16 amino acids. CDR3 sequence: CASTTGRGRNTGELFF. In nucleotides, the CDR3 is TGTGCCAGCACCACGGGGAGGGGGCGAAACACCGGGGAGCTGTTTTTT.

This clonotype was seen more than once but under ten times. In DNA form, the CDR3 reads TGTGCCAGCGGTCTTAGCGGGGAAGGCGATACGCAGTATTTT. It yields the protein CASGLSGEGDTQYF. The rearrangement links TRBV6-1 to TRBJ2-3, with TRBD2 matching over 8 bases. CDR3 length: 14 amino acids. Per the germline V gene, CDR1 is MNHNS and CDR2 is SASEGT. Losses at the gene ends were 8 bases for V and 6 bases for J; bases not matched to a gene: 10.

The V call is TRBV11-2, the J call TRBJ2-1, with 7 nucleotides matching TRBD1. CDR1 SGHAT and CDR2 FQNNGV come from the germline V gene. The CDR3 runs 14 residues. V lost 5 bases and J lost 5; bases outside the gene matches: 6. Written as DNA, the CDR3 is TGTGCCAGCAGCCTGACAGGGAGCCACAATGAGCAGTTCTTC. Protein product: CASSLTGSHNEQFF.

The CDR3 sequence: CASSLGDSGRELFF. In DNA form, the CDR3 reads TGTGCCAGCAGCTTGGGGGACAGCGGGCGGGAGCTGTTTTTT. The chain carries TRBV5-6 and TRBJ2-2, with D tentatively TRBD1 (7 bases). The length of the CDR3 is 14 residues. Germline CDR1 reads SGHDT; CDR2 reads YYEEEE. Trimming stripped 0 bases from V and 9 bases from J, with 12 bases between.

The gene calls are TRBV5-6 and TRBJ2-3; 9 bases fit TRBD1. The length of the CDR3 is 14 residues. Germline CDR1 reads SGHDT; CDR2 reads YYEEEE. The V segment lost 4 bases and the J segment 7 bases; nucleotides outside the gene matches: 7. The CDR3 DNA is TGTGCCAGCAGCCTCCGGGACAGGGAAAATACGCAGTATTTT. Its protein product is CASSLRDRENTQYF.

The V call is TRBV15, the J call TRBJ1-1; tentative D call: TRBD1 (5 bases). V was pared by 0 bases and J by 4 bases, with 12 bases between. The CDR3 totals 15 residues. CDR1 LNHNV and CDR2 YYDKDF come from the germline V gene (reference sequence). The CDR3 coding sequence is TGTGCCACCAGCAGAGATCGGGGGGTGGGCACTGAAGCTTTCTTT. This sequence encodes CATSRDRGVGTEAFF.

The sample holds many counts of this clonotype. V is TRBV5-1 and J is TRBJ1-2; 8 nucleotides align to TRBD1. Trimming at V came to 4 bases and at J to 5 bases, leaving 13 bases not matched to a gene. This CDR3 has 16 amino acids. Germline V gene data show CDR1 as SGHRS and CDR2 as YFSETQ. The CDR3 coding sequence is TGCGCCAGCAGCGGCGGACAGGGATTAAGGGAATATGGCTACACCTTC. It encodes CASSGGQGLREYGYTF.

The chain is built from TRBV7-2 and TRBJ2-5, with a weak D call TRBD1 (7 bases). The ends were cut back, 2 bases at V and 8 bases at J, with 21 bases in the middle. Germline CDR1 is SGHTA and CDR2 is FQGNSA. The CDR3 runs to 16 residues. The CDR3 DNA reads TGTGCCAGCAGCTTATTTCTTGGGCAGGGGGGCGCAACCCAGTACTTC. This translates into CASSLFLGQGGATQYF.

The V gene is TRBV23-1, the J gene TRBJ2-7; D is perhaps TRBD1 (6 bases). TRBV23-1 qualifies as an ORF whose function is uncertain. Between the trimmed V and J ends, which lost 6 bases and 0 bases, there was a span of 12 bases. This CDR3 comprises 14 residues. The CDR3 DNA follows: TGCGCCAGCAGACCAGACAGGAGCTCCTACGAGCAGTACTTC. Its protein product is CASRPDRSSYEQYF.

This clonotype occurred a few times. This rearrangement joins TRBV7-2 to TRBJ1-5, with 7 bases fitting TRBD1. Germline lookup yields CDR1 SGHTA and CDR2 FQGNSA. V shed 4 bases and J 1 base; nucleotides not matched to a gene: 1. This CDR3 region has 14 residues. CDR3 in amino acids: CASSSDRSNQPQHF. CDR3 nucleotide sequence: TGTGCCAGCAGCTCGGACAGGAGCAATCAGCCCCAGCATTTT. Based on the CDR3 plus reference TRBV7-2 and TRBJ1-5, the full variable domain is GAGVSQSPSNKVTEKGKDVELRCDPISGHTALYWYRQSLGQGLEFLIYFQGNSAPDKSGLPSDRFSAERTGGSVSTLTIQRTQQEDSAVYLCASSSDRSNQPQHFGDGTRLSIL.

The chain joins TRBV14 to TRBJ1-1, with TRBD1 matching 7 bases. The CDR3 contains 15 residues. The J segment lost 5 bases and the V segment lost 3 bases, leaving 9 bases of the junction unmatched. Germline CDR1 is SGHDN and CDR2 is FVKESK. The CDR3 DNA follows: TGTGCCAGCAGCCACACGGACAGGTTTGGAACTGAAGCTTTCTTT. Its protein product is CASSHTDRFGTEAFF.

This clonotype was found many times. The V call is TRBV11-3, the J call TRBJ2-5; weak D call: TRBD1 (6 bases). This CDR3 has 17 residues. Germline CDR1 is SGHNT and CDR2 is YENEEA. With 1 base removed from V and 1 base from J, the gap between germline ends came to 16 bases. The CDR3 DNA is TGTGCCAGCAGCTTAGGTCTCGGGACACACGTCCAAGAGACCCAGTACTTC. Residues: CASSLGLGTHVQETQYF.

This clonotype was seen ten or more times. This chain connects TRBV7-2 to TRBJ2-1; 8 positions agree with TRBD2. The CDR3 totals 15 residues. CDR1 and CDR2 from the germline V gene are SGHTA and FQGNSA. Trimming at V came to 0 bases and at J to 3 bases, leaving 1 base not matched to a gene. CDR3 in DNA: TGTGCCAGCAGCTTAGCCGGGACTAGCTACAATGAGCAGTTCTTC. Its translation: CASSLAGTSYNEQFF. The full variable domain, in which reference TRBV7-2 and TRBJ2-1 provide the parts outside the CDR3, is GAGVSQSPSNKVTEKGKDVELRCDPISGHTALYWYRQSLGQGLEFLIYFQGNSAPDKSGLPSDRFSAERTGGSVSTLTIQRTQQEDSAVYLCASSLAGTSYNEQFFGPGTRLTVL.

This chain joins TRBV6-2 or TRBV6-3 and TRBJ1-2; D not resolved. The CDR3 consists of 12 residues. V lost 9 bases, J lost 2 bases, and 10 bases lay in between. The V gene's germline CDR1 is MNHEY and CDR2 SVGEGT. CDR3 DNA: TGTGCCAGTATGACGGAAAACTATGGCTACACCTTC. This gives the protein CASMTENYGYTF.

This clonotype showed up many times. The chain is built from TRBV29-1 and TRBJ1-1; tentative D call: TRBD1 (6 bases). With 5 bases removed from V and 9 bases from J, the gap between germline ends came to 10 bases. CDR3 length: 10 residues. Germline CDR1 and CDR2: SQVTM and ANQGSEA. CDR3 DNA sequence: TGCAGCGTTTCCGACAGGCAAGCTTTCTTT. Translated: CSVSDRQAFF.

This clonotype was seen only a few times. This chain joins TRBV9 and TRBJ2-4; D is unclear. Germline CDR1 is SGDLS and CDR2 is YYNGEE. The CDR3 consists of 14 residues. V shed 4 bases and J shed 0 bases, with 8 bases lying between them. CDR3 region: CASSPTLAKNIQYF. In DNA form, the CDR3 reads TGTGCCAGCAGCCCGACACTAGCCAAAAACATTCAGTACTTC.

A few counts support this clonotype. The chain links TRBV20-1 to TRBJ1-5; the D is unclear. From germline, CDR1 is DFQATT and CDR2 SNEGSKA (reference sequence). The CDR3 is 13 amino acids. The V gene lost 2 bases and the J gene lost 1 base, with 6 bases spanning the gap. CDR3 sequence reads: CSARSRSNQPQHF. The CDR3 coding sequence is TGCAGTGCTAGAAGCAGGAGCAATCAGCCCCAGCATTTT.

The chain recombines TRBV7-9 with TRBJ2-7; D call uncertain. V was trimmed by 6 bases and J by 1 base, leaving 10 bases between them. In germline, CDR1 is SEHNR, CDR2 FQNEAQ (reference sequence). CDR3 length equals 13 residues. CDR3 in amino acids: CASRIRGSYEQYF. The CDR3 DNA is TGTGCCAGCAGGATAAGAGGATCCTACGAGCAGTACTTC.

This clonotype was found a few times. The chain combines TRBV7-9 with TRBJ2-3; TRBD1 agrees at 7 bases. The trim removed 6 bases at V and 2 bases at J, leaving 8 bases unmatched. The CDR3 spans 15 residues. Germline loops: CDR1 SEHNR, CDR2 FQNEAQ (reference sequence). CDR3 amino acids: CASRATGANTDTQYF. The CDR3 DNA sequence: TGTGCCAGCAGGGCTACAGGGGCTAACACAGATACGCAGTATTTT.

The chain has TRBV12-3 or TRBV12-4 and TRBJ2-7, with 10 bases that match TRBD2. The CDR3 spans 16 residues. V was clipped by 6 bases and J by 0 bases; unmatched bases: 8. CDR3 coding DNA: TGTGCCAGCAGCTATGCGACTAGCGGGTTCTCCTACGAGCAGTACTTC. Translating gives CASSYATSGFSYEQYF.

This clonotype was counted between two and nine times. Mismatch with germline at one junction end may stem from a read error. The genes are TRBV4-3 and TRBJ2-1; 9 nucleotides align to TRBD2. There are 15 residues in the CDR3. The V gene's germline CDR1 is LGHNA and CDR2 YSLEER. The chain's CDR3 is CASSQAGGSYNEQFF. CDR3 in DNA: TGTGCCAGCAGCCAAGCGGGGGGCTCCTACAATGAGCAGTTCTTC.

This chain's CDR3 is CASSPSPGTAYNEQFF. The CDR3 coding sequence is TGTGCCAGCAGCCCGTCCCCCGGGACAGCTTACAATGAGCAGTTCTTC. The chain employs TRBV7-2 and TRBJ2-1; 7 bases map to TRBD1. The junction had 11 bases not matched to a gene; V was cut back by 5 bases and J by 4 bases. The CDR3 extends over 16 amino acids. Germline CDR1 is SGHTA and CDR2 is FQGNSA.

The sample holds many counts of this clonotype. The rearrangement links TRBV13 to TRBJ2-7; D is perhaps TRBD1 or TRBD2 (5 bases each). The CDR3 totals 15 residues. V was trimmed by 2 bases and J by 2 bases, leaving 13 bases between them. CDR1 PRHDT and CDR2 FYEKMQ come from the germline V gene (reference sequence). The DNA for the CDR3 is TGTGCCAGCAGCTTACTAGGGACGATCCCCTACGAGCAGTACTTC. Residues: CASSLLGTIPYEQYF.

The V gene is TRBV10-3, the J gene TRBJ2-1; TRBD2 might be the D (6 bases). The CDR3 length is 14 residues. Germline V CDR1 and CDR2: ENHRY, SYGVKD. V was cut by 6 bases and J by 7 bases, with 16 bases left in between. Here the CDR3 reads CAIRGGLGGNEQFF. The CDR3 region has the DNA TGTGCCATCAGGGGGGGACTTGGAGGGAATGAGCAGTTCTTC.